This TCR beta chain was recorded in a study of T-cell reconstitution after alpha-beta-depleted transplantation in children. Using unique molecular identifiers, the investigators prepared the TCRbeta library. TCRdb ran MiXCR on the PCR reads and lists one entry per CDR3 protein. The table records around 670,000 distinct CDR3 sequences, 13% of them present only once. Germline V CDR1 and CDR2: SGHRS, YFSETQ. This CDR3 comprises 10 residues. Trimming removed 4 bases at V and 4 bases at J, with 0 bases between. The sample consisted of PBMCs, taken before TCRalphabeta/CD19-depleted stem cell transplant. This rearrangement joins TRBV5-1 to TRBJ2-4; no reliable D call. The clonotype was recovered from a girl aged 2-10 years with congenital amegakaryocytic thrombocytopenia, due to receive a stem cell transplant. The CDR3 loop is CASSKNIQYF. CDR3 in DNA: TGCGCCAGCAGCAAAAACATTCAGTACTTC. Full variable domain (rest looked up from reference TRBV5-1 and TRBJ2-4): KAGVTQTPRYLIKTRGQQVTLSCSPISGHRSVSWYQQTPGQGLQFLFEYFSETQRNKGNFPGRFSGRQFSNSRSEMNVSTLELGDSALYLCASSKNIQYFGAGTRLSVL.